In its sample, the clone carrying this T cell receptor beta chain is medium-sized. Tregs were sorted as CD4+CD25+CD127-/low cells. MiXCR was run by TCRdb on the 5' RACE reads, yielding one entry per CDR3 protein. The data contain some 10,000 distinct CDR3 sequences, about 15% of them singletons. J gave up 8 bases and V 5 bases, and 5 bases lay outside the gene matches. CDR3 length: 14 amino acids. The V gene's germline CDR1 is MDHEN and CDR2 SYDVKM. The chain recombines TRBV28 with TRBJ1-4; TRBD1 matches at 10 bases. The receptor was derived from a female donor with breast cancer. Sequencing was done on a sample of Tregs sorted from a lymph node. CDR3 sequence reads: CASSPGTGVEKLFF. CDR3 DNA sequence: TGTGCCAGCAGTCCAGGGACAGGGGTCGAAAAACTGTTTTTT.